This is a list of T cell receptor beta chains from one sample in a study of radiation and T cells in renal cell carcinoma. Clones were read by immunoSEQ multiplex PCR, and TCRdb kept only the in-frame ones, dropping some. The data show roughly 80,000 clones, with 70% to 90% seen just once and 20% to 25% held by the top ten. The source was blood, collected from a patient whose treatment included radiotherapy and nephrectomy. These TCRs come from a woman in her forties or fifties with renal cell carcinoma. The conserved cysteine and the conserved F or W are not part of the CDR3 here.

CDR3 protein,V gene,J gene
ASSLQAGTSVNNEQF,TRBV7-2,TRBJ2-1
ASRSRTGTTYEQY,TRBV12-2,TRBJ2-7
ASSLDSKDTEAF,TRBV4-2,TRBJ1-1
ASSYGEHGNTIY,TRBV6-5,TRBJ1-3
ASSLGPTGSGYGYT,TRBV7-2,TRBJ1-2
ASSFRQGSGNTIY,TRBV7-2,TRBJ1-3
ASSPSTGDNSPLH,TRBV5-1,TRBJ1-6
ASSPSRDTQY,TRBV7-2,TRBJ2-3
ASSLRGNEDIQY,TRBV5-1,TRBJ2-4
ASSLDVGGRTDTQY,TRBV5-4,TRBJ2-3
ASSMDREVQPQH,TRBV6-5,TRBJ1-5
ASSLGGGIPYNEQF,TRBV5-6,TRBJ2-1
ASRPGTITEAF,TRBV10-1,TRBJ1-1
ASSLEGLAGGDGELF,TRBV5-4,TRBJ2-2
ASSVGTRGGRTGELF,TRBV9,TRBJ2-2
ASSVPTGEKITDTQY,TRBV9,TRBJ2-3
ASSLLSGGAEETQY,TRBV7-7,TRBJ2-5
ASNKRTGMNTEAF,TRBV6-5,TRBJ1-1
ASSQARAEAF,TRBV14,TRBJ1-1
ASSRGGQSYEQY,TRBV7-2,TRBJ2-7
ASSTASGATYEQY,TRBV18,TRBJ2-7
ASSQEGGELYEQY,TRBV4-3,TRBJ2-7
ASSADRASPLH,TRBV6-4,TRBJ1-6
ASSFGGRPNYGYT,TRBV7-2,TRBJ1-2
ASSLGPADTQY,TRBV7-9,TRBJ2-3
ASRGGFGNEQF,TRBV19,TRBJ2-1
ASNADNNYGYT,TRBV28,TRBJ1-2
ASSPHGQGGTSGANVLT,TRBV5-1,TRBJ2-6
AITKDRGPDTQY,TRBV10-3,TRBJ2-3
ASSFLAGTLNTEAF,TRBV5-1,TRBJ1-1
ATSRALIGTEAF,TRBV15,TRBJ1-1
ASSNGDPNQPQH,TRBV5-1,TRBJ1-5
ASSLYASGGTDTQY,TRBV7-2,TRBJ2-3
ASTNPPEVTEAF,TRBV25-1,TRBJ1-1
ASSYDGVGDNEQF,TRBV6-5,TRBJ2-1
ASSYRDRRPYGYT,TRBV5-6,TRBJ1-2
ASSVGFGTSGAPDTQY,TRBV9,TRBJ2-3
ASSTLGGVSGNTIY,TRBV9,TRBJ1-3
ASSHEQGASYEQY,TRBV4-2,TRBJ2-7
ASSIEGTGGVRNEQY,TRBV19,TRBJ2-7
ASSLGSISSYEQY,TRBV13,TRBJ2-7
ASSIAGGRNEQF,TRBV19,TRBJ2-1
ASTRDWGTHGYT,TRBV7-2,TRBJ1-2
ASSSDVGEQY,TRBV7-2,TRBJ2-7
ASTNRYGYT,TRBV6-5,TRBJ1-2
ASSYAPHQPQH,TRBV7-9,TRBJ1-5
ASSLVGWDTEAF,TRBV5-1,TRBJ1-1
ASSIQGNTGELF,TRBV19,TRBJ2-2
ASSIPGGYEQY,TRBV27,TRBJ2-7
ASSLQGQPQH,TRBV5-6,TRBJ1-5
ASSGGYGNEQF,TRBV28,TRBJ2-1
AWSVRGTAGNEQF,TRBV30,TRBJ2-1
ASSYRKDLNRDTEAF,TRBV7-9,TRBJ1-1
ASSKEGENTEAF,TRBV21-1,TRBJ1-1